These T cell receptor beta chains were read from a single sample in a study of PD-1 blockade in classical Hodgkin lymphoma. The repertoire was sequenced with immunoSEQ multiplex PCR; TCRdb's copy has only in-frame clones and lacks some. The data contain about 84,000 clones, 89% of them seen just once; the ten biggest clones take up roughly a fifth. The source material was peripheral blood mononuclear cells (PBMCs), sampled at baseline. These receptors came from a human donor with classical Hodgkin lymphoma. The CDR3 runs from the conserved cysteine through the conserved F or W. A D gene is named only where the DNA matches it firmly. Part of the rows lack a size; the others show once, few, many or a class for expanded clones.

size	D	V	J	DNA	CDR3
.	.	TRBV2	TRBJ1-4	TGTGCCAGCAGGAACAGCGCAACTAATGAAAAACTGTTTTTT	CASRNSATNEKLFF
.	.	TRBV11-2	TRBJ1-4	TGTGCCAGCAGCTTAGGGGGTGTCGGTGAAAAACTGTTTTTT	CASSLGGVGEKLFF
.	TRBD1	TRBV7-8	TRBJ2-3	TGTGCCAGCAGCCCAAACAGGGGAAACACAGATACGCAGTATTTT	CASSPNRGNTDTQYF
.	.	TRBV27	TRBJ2-7	TGTGCCAGCAGTTTATCGTTGGGGCACGAGCAGTACTTC	CASSLSLGHEQYF
.	TRBD1	TRBV19	TRBJ2-3	TGTGCCAGTAGTCTAATACAGGGGGATACGCAGTATTTT	CASSLIQGDTQYF
.	.	TRBV29-1	TRBJ2-7	TGCATCGTGATGGACGTCCCGGGGGTCTACGAGCAGTACTTC	CIVMDVPGVYEQYF
.	.	TRBV4-2	TRBJ2-5	TGTGCCAGCAGCCAAGATCCCGGGGAGGAGACCCAGTACTTC	CASSQDPGEETQYF
once	.	TRBV30	TRBJ2-7	TGTGCCTGGGGGATGGGATCCTCCTCCTCCGAGCAGTACTTC	CAWGMGSSSSEQYF
.	TRBD1	TRBV5-1	TRBJ2-2	TGCGCCAGCCGGGACAGGGTTAACACCGGGGAGCTGTTTTTT	CASRDRVNTGELFF
.	.	TRBV6-1	TRBJ1-4	TGTGCCAGCAGGGCTCAGGGGTCTGAAAAACTGTTTTTT	CASRAQGSEKLFF
.	TRBD1	TRBV9	TRBJ2-5	TGTGCCAGCAACGCCGGGACAGGGAAAGAGACCCAGTACTTC	CASNAGTGKETQYF
.	TRBD1	TRBV25-1	TRBJ1-1	TGTGCCAGCAGTGAATGGGACAGGGGGAAAGCTTTCTTT	CASSEWDRGKAFF
once	.	TRBV7-2	TRBJ2-2	TGTGCCAGCAGCGCCTGGGACACCGGGGAGCTGTTTTTT	CASSAWDTGELFF
.	TRBD2	TRBV5-1	TRBJ2-7	TGCGCCAGCAGCGGGCGGACTAGCGGGAGGAGGACCACCTACGAGCAGTACTTC	CASSGRTSGRRTTYEQYF
once	TRBD1	TRBV27	TRBJ1-2	TGTGCCAGCAGTCCCACAGGGGGCCCTGGCTACACCTTC	CASSPTGGPGYTF
.	TRBD1	TRBV7-8	TRBJ2-7	TGTGCCAGCAGCTCTCGACAGGGTGGAAGTTACGAGCAGTACTTC	CASSSRQGGSYEQYF
once	TRBD2	TRBV7-9	TRBJ2-7	TGTGCCAGCAGCTTACGATCGGGGGGCGAGCAGTACTTC	CASSLRSGGEQYF
few	TRBD1	TRBV27	TRBJ1-2	TGTGCCAGCAGTGAAGGGGGACAGAACTATGGCTACACCTTC	CASSEGGQNYGYTF
.	TRBD2	TRBV7-2	TRBJ2-5	TGTGCCAGCAGCTCCTCTCCGAATCTAGCGGGAGAAGAGACCCAGTACTTC	CASSSSPNLAGEETQYF
.	TRBD2	TRBV6-6	TRBJ2-1	TGTGCCAGCAGCCCAGGACTAGGAATGAGTGAGCAGTTCTTC	CASSPGLGMSEQFF
.	.	TRBV19	TRBJ1-2	TGTGCCAGTATAGGGGGTCTGGACTATGGCTACACCTTC	CASIGGLDYGYTF
.	.	TRBV28	TRBJ1-1	TGTGCCAGCAGCCCGACGGGATACACTGAAGCTTTCTTT	CASSPTGYTEAFF
.	.	TRBV15	TRBJ1-5	TGTGCCACCAGCGTTCGTGATAGCAATCAGCCCCAGCATTTT	CATSVRDSNQPQHF
.	TRBD2	TRBV20-1	TRBJ2-1	TGCAGTGCTAAACCGGGACTAAAGGGGTTCTTC	CSAKPGLKGFF
.	.	TRBV5-1	TRBJ2-7	TGCGCCAGCAGCGAGTTAGGAAGGCACGAGCAGTACTTC	CASSELGRHEQYF
.	.	TRBV7-2	TRBJ2-6	TGTGCCAGCAGCTTAGGGGTGAACGGGGCCAACGTCCTGACTTTC	CASSLGVNGANVLTF
.	.	TRBV7-7	TRBJ1-4	TGTGCCAGCAGCCCAACAGGGCTGGGTGCAACTAATGAAAAACTGTTTTTT	CASSPTGLGATNEKLFF
.	TRBD2	TRBV4-1	TRBJ2-7	TGCGCCAGCAGTCACCCGAGCGGGAGGGTTTACGAGCAGTACTTC	CASSHPSGRVYEQYF
.	.	TRBV10-2	TRBJ1-4	TGCGCCAGCACACGGGGCAGGGATGAAAAACTGTTTTTT	CASTRGRDEKLFF
.	.	TRBV25-1	TRBJ1-4	TGTGCCAGCAGTCGAATAGGCGTTGCAACTAATGAAAAACTGTTTTTT	CASSRIGVATNEKLFF
.	TRBD2	TRBV30	TRBJ2-1	TGTGCCTGGAGTCGGGAGGTAGCGAGGAATGAGCAGTTCTTC	CAWSREVARNEQFF
.	.	TRBV4-2	TRBJ1-4	TGTGCCAGCAGGCTTCTGGACTCAACTAATGAAAAACTGTTTTTT	CASRLLDSTNEKLFF
few	.	TRBV4-2	TRBJ2-7	TGTGCCAGCAGCCAAGTTTTTGGCGGGTCCAGCTCCTACGAGCAGTACTTC	CASSQVFGGSSSYEQYF
.	TRBD2	TRBV7-9	TRBJ2-1	TGTGCCAGCAGCTTAGCGTCTAGCGGGAGTCCGAATGAGCAGTTCTTC	CASSLASSGSPNEQFF
.	.	TRBV6-5	TRBJ1-1	TGTGCCAGCAGTTACTCGAATCGAGGGTCTACCGCTTTCTTT	CASSYSNRGSTAFF
.	.	TRBV18	TRBJ1-2	TGTGCCAGCTCACCAACCGGGACGGATAACTATGGCTACACCTTC	CASSPTGTDNYGYTF
.	TRBD1	TRBV19	TRBJ2-7	TGTGCCAGTAGTCTGGGACAGGGGTATTCCTACGAGCAGTACTTC	CASSLGQGYSYEQYF
.	TRBD1	TRBV6-1	TRBJ1-5	TGTGCCAGCAGAGAGACAGGGTCCAAAGGTCAGCCCCAGCATTTT	CASRETGSKGQPQHF
.	.	TRBV27	TRBJ2-7	TGTGCCAGCAGTTTTGCAAGGTCGTCGAGCTCCTACGAGCAGTACTTC	CASSFARSSSSYEQYF
.	.	TRBV6-1	TRBJ1-3	TGTGCCAGCAGTTCCGGGACGGCTGACGGAAACACCATATATTTT	CASSSGTADGNTIYF
.	TRBD1	TRBV5-4	TRBJ2-1	TGTGCCAGCACAGGACAGGACAACTACAATGAGCAGTTCTTC	CASTGQDNYNEQFF
.	.	TRBV5-1	TRBJ2-1	TGCGCCAGCAGCTTGTCGGTGGGCTCCTACAATGAGCAGTTCTTC	CASSLSVGSYNEQFF
.	TRBD1	TRBV6-5	TRBJ1-4	TGTGCCAGCAGTTACTCTGGGCAGGGGGGAGAAAAACTGTTTTTT	CASSYSGQGGEKLFF
.	.	TRBV28	TRBJ2-6	TGTGCCAGCAGTTTCCTTACTTCTGGGGCCAACGTCCTGACTTTC	CASSFLTSGANVLTF
once	TRBD1	TRBV6-1	TRBJ2-7	TGTGCCAGCGGGTGGACAGGACCCTACGAGCAGTACTTC	CASGWTGPYEQYF
.	TRBD2	TRBV28	TRBJ2-1	TGTGCCAGCAGTTCTCTGACCGGGACTAGCAGGGATGAGCAGTTCTTC	CASSSLTGTSRDEQFF
.	.	TRBV6-6	TRBJ2-2	TGTGCCAGCAGCCGCGACGGCTTCGGGGGCACCGGGGAGCTGTTTTTT	CASSRDGFGGTGELFF
.	.	TRBV6-1	TRBJ2-1	TGTGCCAGCAGTGAGTCACAGAGCTCCTACAATGAGCAGTTCTTC	CASSESQSSYNEQFF
.	.	TRBV10-2	TRBJ2-7	TGCGCCAGCAGTGAGCGGGAAATGAACTCCTACGAGCAGTACTTC	CASSEREMNSYEQYF
.	.	TRBV18	TRBJ2-7	TGTGCCAGCTCACCGTCCCGGGACTTTTACGAGCAGTACTTC	CASSPSRDFYEQYF
once	.	TRBV19	TRBJ2-7	TGTGCCAGTAGTATAGCCCTCAGTTATCCCTACGAGCAGTACTTC	CASSIALSYPYEQYF
.	.	TRBV5-5	TRBJ2-7	TGTGCCAGCAGCCGGACTGACTCCTACGAGCAGTACTTC	CASSRTDSYEQYF
.	TRBD1	TRBV7-9	TRBJ2-7	TGTGCCAGCAGCGTAGGGACAGGTTTCTACGAGCAGTACTTC	CASSVGTGFYEQYF
.	.	TRBV5-5	TRBJ2-3	TGTGCCAGCAGTACACTCCCCAGGGAAGATACGCAGTATTTT	CASSTLPREDTQYF
few	TRBD1	TRBV2	TRBJ1-1	TGTGCCAGCAGGAAGAGGGGAGGGGGCATCACTGAAGCTTTCTTT	CASRKRGGGITEAFF
.	.	TRBV7-7	TRBJ2-1	TGTGCCAGCAGCTTAGCGTTGTGGGAGGAGCAGTTCTTC	CASSLALWEEQFF
.	.	TRBV18	TRBJ1-1	TGTGCCAGCTCAACAATCCCGGGGTGGAGCACTGAAGCTTTCTTT	CASSTIPGWSTEAFF